This T cell receptor (beta chain) was sequenced during a study of regulatory T cells in long-lasting Graves disease. Time point described: newly diagnosed GD, antithyroid drugs for less than 3 months. PBMC-extracted RNA yielded the TCR library. Many counts were recorded for this clonotype. As yet, its antigen is unknown. Overall study results and limits: Persistent patients had a count of shared public clonotypes (around 2,700) that exceeded that of new patients (approximately 1,000). Newly diagnosed disease favored TRBV20-1 and TRBJ2-1 over persistent disease.

The TCR beta library used iRepertoire HTBI primers with Arm-PCR amplification of CDR3. MiXCR, applied by TCRdb to the multiplex PCR reads, yields one record per CDR3 protein. This sample yields just over 600,000 distinct CDR3 sequences, of which approximately 15% are seen a single time; about 17% belongs to the top ten. The CDR3 is 15 residues long. In germline, CDR1 is MNHNS, CDR2 SASEGT. Unmatched junction bases numbered 5, after V lost 5 bases and J lost 3 bases. A further study also used this sample, focusing on T cells in Graves' hyperthyroidism and ophthalmopathy. Per that study: Uncontrolled infection, other autoimmune disease, pregnancy or lactation disqualified patients from enrolment.

The receptor was derived from a woman in her 30s with Graves disease. V is TRBV6-1 and J is TRBJ2-7; TRBD2 matches at 12 bases. The sample in question was peripheral blood mononuclear cells (PBMCs), obtained at new diagnosis, from a patient treated with antithyroid drugs. CDR3 sequence: CASSNQLAGGYEQYF. CDR3 DNA: TGTGCCAGCAGTAACCAACTAGCGGGAGGCTACGAGCAGTACTTC.